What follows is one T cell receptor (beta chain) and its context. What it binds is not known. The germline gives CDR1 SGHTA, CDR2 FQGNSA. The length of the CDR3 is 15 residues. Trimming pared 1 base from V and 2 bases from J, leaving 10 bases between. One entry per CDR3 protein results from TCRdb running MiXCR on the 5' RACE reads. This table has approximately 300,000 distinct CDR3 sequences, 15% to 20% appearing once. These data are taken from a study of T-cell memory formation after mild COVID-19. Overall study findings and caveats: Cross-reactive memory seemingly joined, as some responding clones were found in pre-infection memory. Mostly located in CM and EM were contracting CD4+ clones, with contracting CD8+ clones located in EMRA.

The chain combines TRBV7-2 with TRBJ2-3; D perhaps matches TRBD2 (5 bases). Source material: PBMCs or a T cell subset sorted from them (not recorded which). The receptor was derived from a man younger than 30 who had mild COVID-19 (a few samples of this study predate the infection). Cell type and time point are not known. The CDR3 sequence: CASSLGWELTDTQYF. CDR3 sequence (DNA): TGTGCCAGCAGCTTAGGGTGGGAGCTCACAGATACGCAGTATTTT. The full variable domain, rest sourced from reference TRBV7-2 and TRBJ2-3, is GAGVSQSPSNKVTEKGKDVELRCDPISGHTALYWYRQSLGQGLEFLIYFQGNSAPDKSGLPSDRFSAERTGGSVSTLTIQRTQQEDSAVYLCASSLGWELTDTQYFGPGTRLTVL.